This T cell receptor beta chain emerged from a study of beta chain features in type 1 diabetes. This clone was detected only a few times. Every bit of the isolated RNA underwent reverse transcription, so sequencing read expressed TCRB transcripts. Measured with immunoSEQ multiplex PCR; TCRdb has only the in-frame clones, and not every one. This table holds 900,000 or so clones, roughly a sixth found once. The CDR3 runs to 14 residues. V lost 2 bases to trimming and J lost 3 bases, with 11 bases between them. Germline V lookup: CDR1 SGHTA, CDR2 FQGNSA. The receptor's source is a woman in her late teens or twenties in good health. Material: naive CD4+ T cells from blood. The chain carries TRBV7-2 and TRBJ2-7, with a weak D call TRBD1 (7 bases). The CDR3 loop is CASSLRQGGYEQYF. The CDR3 region has the DNA TGTGCCAGCAGCTTACGCCAGGGGGGCTACGAGCAGTACTTC.